This entry is about one T cell receptor beta chain. Its specificity is unknown. These data come from a study of a mutant IDH1 vaccine in newly diagnosed glioma. In the study overall: Radiotherapy, temozolomide, or both had been given previously, and both were given to most.

Documented time point: week 47, end of study. Topical imiquimod accompanied each vaccine dose, which consisted of 300 ug of mutant IDH1 20-mer peptide. Germline V CDR1 and CDR2: SGHTA, FQGTGA. There are 14 residues in the CDR3. The V and J ends lost 5 bases and 5 bases respectively, with 15 bases between them. The repertoire was sequenced with immunoSEQ multiplex PCR; TCRdb's copy has only in-frame clones and lacks some. The table records approximately 56,000 clones, roughly 61% of them present only once. This rearrangement joins TRBV7-3 to TRBJ1-1; maybe TRBD1 (5 bases). Sequencing was performed on peripheral blood mononuclear cells (PBMCs), taken from a glioma patient whose treatment included an IDH1 peptide vaccine. This receptor was obtained from a man aged 35-49 years with glioma. Some clones in this sample may be carry-over from other donors' samples. This CDR3 is CASSPGHGGTEAFF. The CDR3 region has the DNA TGTGCCAGCAGCCCAGGGCACGGGGGTACTGAAGCTTTCTTT.